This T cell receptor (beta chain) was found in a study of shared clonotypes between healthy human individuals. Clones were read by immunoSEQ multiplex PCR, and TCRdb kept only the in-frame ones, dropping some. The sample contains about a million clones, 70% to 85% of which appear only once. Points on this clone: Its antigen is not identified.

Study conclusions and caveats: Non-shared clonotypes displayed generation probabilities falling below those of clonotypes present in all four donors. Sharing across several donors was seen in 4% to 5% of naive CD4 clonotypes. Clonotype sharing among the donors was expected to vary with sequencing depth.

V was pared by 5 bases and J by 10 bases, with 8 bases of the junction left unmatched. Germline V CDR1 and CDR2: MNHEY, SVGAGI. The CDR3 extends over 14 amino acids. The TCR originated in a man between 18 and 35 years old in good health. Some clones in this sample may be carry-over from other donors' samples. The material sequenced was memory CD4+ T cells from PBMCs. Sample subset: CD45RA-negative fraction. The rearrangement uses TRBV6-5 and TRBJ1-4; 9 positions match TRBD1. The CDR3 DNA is TGTGCCAGCAGTCCCGGGACAGGGTGGGTAAAACTGTTTTTT. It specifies CASSPGTGWVKLFF.